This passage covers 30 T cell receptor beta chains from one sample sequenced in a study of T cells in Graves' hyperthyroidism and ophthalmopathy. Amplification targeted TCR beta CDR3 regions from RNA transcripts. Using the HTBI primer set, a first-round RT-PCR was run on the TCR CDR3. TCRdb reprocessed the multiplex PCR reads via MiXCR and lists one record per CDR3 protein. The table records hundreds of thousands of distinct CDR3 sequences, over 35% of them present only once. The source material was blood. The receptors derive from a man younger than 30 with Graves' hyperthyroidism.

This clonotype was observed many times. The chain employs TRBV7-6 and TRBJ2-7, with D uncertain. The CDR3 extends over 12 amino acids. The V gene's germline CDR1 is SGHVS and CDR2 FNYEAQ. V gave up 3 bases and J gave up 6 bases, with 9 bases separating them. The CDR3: CASSLTFGEQYF. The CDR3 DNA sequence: TGTGCCAGCAGCTTGACGTTCGGCGAGCAGTACTTC. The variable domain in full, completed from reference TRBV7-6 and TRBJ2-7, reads GAGVSQSPRYKVTKRGQDVALRCDPISGHVSLYWYRQALGQGPEFLTYFNYEAQQDKSGLPNDRFSAERPEGSISTLTIQRTEQRDSAMYRCASSLTFGEQYFGPGTRLTVT.

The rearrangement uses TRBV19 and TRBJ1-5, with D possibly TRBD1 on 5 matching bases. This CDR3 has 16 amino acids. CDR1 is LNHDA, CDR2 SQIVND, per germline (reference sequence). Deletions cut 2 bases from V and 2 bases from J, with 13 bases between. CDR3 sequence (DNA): TGTGCCAGTAGTATAAGGCCGGGACTGGGCAATCAGCCCCAGCATTTT. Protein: CASSIRPGLGNQPQHF.

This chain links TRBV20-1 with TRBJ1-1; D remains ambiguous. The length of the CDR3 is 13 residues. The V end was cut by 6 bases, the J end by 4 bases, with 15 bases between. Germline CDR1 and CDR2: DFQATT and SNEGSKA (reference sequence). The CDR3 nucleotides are TGCAGTGCCACCGGCGGTAAGGTCACTGAAGCTTTCTTT. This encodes CSATGGKVTEAFF.

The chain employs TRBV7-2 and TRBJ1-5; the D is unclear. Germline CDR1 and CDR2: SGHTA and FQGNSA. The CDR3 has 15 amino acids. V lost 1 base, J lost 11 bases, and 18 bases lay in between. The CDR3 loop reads CASSLVAAGQETQHF. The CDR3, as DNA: TGTGCCAGCAGCTTAGTGGCAGCGGGCCAAGAGACCCAGCATTTT.

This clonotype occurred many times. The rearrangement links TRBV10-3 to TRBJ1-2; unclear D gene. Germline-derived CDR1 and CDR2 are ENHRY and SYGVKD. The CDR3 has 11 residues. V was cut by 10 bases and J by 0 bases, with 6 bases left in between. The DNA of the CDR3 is TGTGCCACGGAATCTAACTATGGCTACACCTTC. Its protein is CATESNYGYTF.

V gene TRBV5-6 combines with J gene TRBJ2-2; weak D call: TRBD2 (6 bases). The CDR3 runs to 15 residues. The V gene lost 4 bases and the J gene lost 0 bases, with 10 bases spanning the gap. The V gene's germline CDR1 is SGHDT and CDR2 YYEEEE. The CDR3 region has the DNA TGTGCCAGCAGCGCTAGCGCTACGAACACCGGGGAGCTGTTTTTT. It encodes CASSASATNTGELFF.

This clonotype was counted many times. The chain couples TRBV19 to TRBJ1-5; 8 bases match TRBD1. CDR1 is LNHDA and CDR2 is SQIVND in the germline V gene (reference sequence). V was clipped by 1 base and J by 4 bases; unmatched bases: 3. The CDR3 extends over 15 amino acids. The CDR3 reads CASSIGQGANQPQHF. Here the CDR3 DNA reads TGTGCCAGTAGTATAGGGCAGGGGGCGAATCAGCCCCAGCATTTT.

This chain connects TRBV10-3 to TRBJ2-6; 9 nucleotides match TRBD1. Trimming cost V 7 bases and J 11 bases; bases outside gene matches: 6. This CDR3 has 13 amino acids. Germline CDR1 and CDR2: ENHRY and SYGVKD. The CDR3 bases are TGTGCCATCACTCCGACAGGGGGTTACGTCCTGACTTTC. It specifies CAITPTGGYVLTF.

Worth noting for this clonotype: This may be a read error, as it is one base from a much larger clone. The CDR3 is CASSYGTSRVYEQYF. In nucleotides, the CDR3 is TGTGCCAGCAGCTATGGGACTAGCAGAGTCTACGAGCAGTACTTC. The rearrangement uses TRBV7-9 and TRBJ2-7; 9 bases map to TRBD2. V lost 4 bases to trimming and J lost 3 bases; unmatched junction nucleotides: 7. The CDR3 is 15 amino acids. The germline gives CDR1 SEHNR, CDR2 FQNEAQ (reference sequence).

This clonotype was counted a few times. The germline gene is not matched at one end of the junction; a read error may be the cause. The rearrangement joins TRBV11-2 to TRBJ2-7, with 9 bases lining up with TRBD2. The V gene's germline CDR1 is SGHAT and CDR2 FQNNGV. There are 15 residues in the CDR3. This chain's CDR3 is CASSLDLAGTYEQYF. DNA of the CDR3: TGCGCCAGCAGCTTGGATCTAGCGGGGACTTACGAGCAGTACTTC.

CDR3 bases: TGTGCCAGCAGCGTACCTAGGGGCGGGGAGCTGTTTTTT. This codes for CASSVPRGGELFF. The chain employs TRBV9 and TRBJ2-2, with a possible D match to TRBD1 (5 bases). Germline CDR1 reads SGDLS; CDR2 reads YYNGEE. The CDR3 contains 13 residues. Trimming took 1 base from V and 7 from J, leaving 8 bases between them. Full variable domain (remainder filled in from reference TRBV9 and TRBJ2-2): DSGVTQTPKHLITATGQRVTLRCSPRSGDLSVYWYQQSLDQGLQFLIQYYNGEERAKGNILERFSAQQFPDLHSELNLSSLELGDSALYFCASSVPRGGELFFGEGSRLTVL.

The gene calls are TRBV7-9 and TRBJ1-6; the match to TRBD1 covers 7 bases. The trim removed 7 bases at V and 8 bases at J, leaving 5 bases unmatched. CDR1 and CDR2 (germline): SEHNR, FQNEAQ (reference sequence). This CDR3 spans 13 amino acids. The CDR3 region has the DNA TGTGCCAGCACCGACAGGGTGGATTCACCCCTCCACTTT. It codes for CASTDRVDSPLHF.

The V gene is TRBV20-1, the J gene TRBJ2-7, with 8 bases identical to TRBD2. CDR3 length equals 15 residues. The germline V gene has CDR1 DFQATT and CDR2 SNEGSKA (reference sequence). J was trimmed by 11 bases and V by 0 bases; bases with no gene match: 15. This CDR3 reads CSARDLGLAGPPEYF. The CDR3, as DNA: TGCAGTGCTAGAGATCTGGGGCTAGCGGGCCCACCCGAGTACTTC.

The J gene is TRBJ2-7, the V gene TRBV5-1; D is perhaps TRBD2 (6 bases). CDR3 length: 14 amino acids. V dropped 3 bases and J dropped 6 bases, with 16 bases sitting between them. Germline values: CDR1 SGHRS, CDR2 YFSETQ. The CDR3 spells CASSYVAEQLEQYF. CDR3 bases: TGCGCCAGCAGCTACGTAGCGGAGCAGCTCGAGCAGTACTTC.

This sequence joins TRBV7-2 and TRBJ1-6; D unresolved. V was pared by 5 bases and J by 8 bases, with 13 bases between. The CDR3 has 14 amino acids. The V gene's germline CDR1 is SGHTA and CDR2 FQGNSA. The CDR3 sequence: CASSQMTGDSPLHF. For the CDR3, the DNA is TGTGCCAGCAGCCAAATGACTGGGGATTCACCCCTCCACTTT.

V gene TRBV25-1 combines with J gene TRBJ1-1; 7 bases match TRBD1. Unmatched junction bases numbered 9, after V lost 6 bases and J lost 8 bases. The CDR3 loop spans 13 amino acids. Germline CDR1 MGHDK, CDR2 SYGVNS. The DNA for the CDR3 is TGTGCCAGCAGAACCGCGACAGGGAAGGAAGCTTTCTTT. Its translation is CASRTATGKEAFF.

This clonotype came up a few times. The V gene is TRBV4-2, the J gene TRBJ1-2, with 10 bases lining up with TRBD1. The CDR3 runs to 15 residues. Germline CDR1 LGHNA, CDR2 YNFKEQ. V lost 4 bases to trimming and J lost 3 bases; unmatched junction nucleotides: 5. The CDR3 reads CASSPRQGADYGYTF. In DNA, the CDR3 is TGTGCCAGCAGCCCGCGACAGGGGGCGGACTATGGCTACACCTTC.

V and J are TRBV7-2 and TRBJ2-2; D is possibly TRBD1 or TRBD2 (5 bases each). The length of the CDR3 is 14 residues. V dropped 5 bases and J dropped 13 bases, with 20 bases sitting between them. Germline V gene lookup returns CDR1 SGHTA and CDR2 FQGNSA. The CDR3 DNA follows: TGTGCCAGCAGCCAAGTTGCAATCGGGGCGCTGCTGTTTTTT. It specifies CASSQVAIGALLFF.

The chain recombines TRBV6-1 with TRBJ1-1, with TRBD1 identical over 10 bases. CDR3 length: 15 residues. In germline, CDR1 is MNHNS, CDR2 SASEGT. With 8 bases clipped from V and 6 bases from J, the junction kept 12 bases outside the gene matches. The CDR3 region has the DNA TGTGCCAGCTCATCCCGGGACAGGGGCGTTGCTGAAGCTTTCTTT. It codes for CASSSRDRGVAEAFF.

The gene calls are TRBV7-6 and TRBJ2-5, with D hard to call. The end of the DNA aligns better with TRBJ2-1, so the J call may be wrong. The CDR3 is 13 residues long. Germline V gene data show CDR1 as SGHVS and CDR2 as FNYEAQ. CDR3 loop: CASSLDTYNEQFF. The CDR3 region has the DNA TGTGCCAGCAGCTTAGACACCTACAATGAGCAGTTCTTC.

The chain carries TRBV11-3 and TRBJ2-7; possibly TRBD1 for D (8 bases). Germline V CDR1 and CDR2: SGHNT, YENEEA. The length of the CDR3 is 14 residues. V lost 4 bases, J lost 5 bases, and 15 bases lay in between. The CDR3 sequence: CASSYRGGPNEQYF. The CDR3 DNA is TGTGCCAGCAGCTACAGGGGGGGGCCGAACGAGCAGTACTTC.

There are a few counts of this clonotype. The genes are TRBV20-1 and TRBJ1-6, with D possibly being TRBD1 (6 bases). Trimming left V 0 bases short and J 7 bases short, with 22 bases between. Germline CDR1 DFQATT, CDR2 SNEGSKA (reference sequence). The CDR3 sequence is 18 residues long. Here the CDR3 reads CSARDLNLTGIRNSPLHF. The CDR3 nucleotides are TGCAGTGCTAGAGATCTTAATTTAACAGGGATTCGGAATTCACCCCTCCACTTT.

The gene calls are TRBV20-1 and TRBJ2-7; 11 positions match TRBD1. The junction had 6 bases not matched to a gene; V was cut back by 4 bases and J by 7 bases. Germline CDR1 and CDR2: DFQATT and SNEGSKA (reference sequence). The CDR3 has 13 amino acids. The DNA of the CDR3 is TGCAGTGCTAATGGACAGGGGGCTCGTGAGCAGTACTTC. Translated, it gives CSANGQGAREQYF.

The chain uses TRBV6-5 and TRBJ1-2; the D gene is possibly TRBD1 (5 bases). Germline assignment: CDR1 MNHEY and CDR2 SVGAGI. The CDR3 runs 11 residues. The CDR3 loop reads CATREGLGYTF. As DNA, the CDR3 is TGTGCTACCAGGGAGGGACTTGGCTACACCTTC.

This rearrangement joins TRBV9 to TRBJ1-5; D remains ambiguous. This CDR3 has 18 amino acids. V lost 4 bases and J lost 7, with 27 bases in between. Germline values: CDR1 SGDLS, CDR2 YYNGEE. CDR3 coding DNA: TGTGCCAGCAGCTCTCGGACTAGCGGGGTCAGGAATGAGCAGCCCCAGCATTTT. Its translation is CASSSRTSGVRNEQPQHF.

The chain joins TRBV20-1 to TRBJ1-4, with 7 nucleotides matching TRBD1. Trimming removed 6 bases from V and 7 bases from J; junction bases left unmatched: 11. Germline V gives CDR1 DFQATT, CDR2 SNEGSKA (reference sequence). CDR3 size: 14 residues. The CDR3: CSASTGLVTEKLFF. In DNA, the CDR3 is TGCAGTGCCTCGACAGGGTTGGTGACTGAAAAACTGTTTTTT.

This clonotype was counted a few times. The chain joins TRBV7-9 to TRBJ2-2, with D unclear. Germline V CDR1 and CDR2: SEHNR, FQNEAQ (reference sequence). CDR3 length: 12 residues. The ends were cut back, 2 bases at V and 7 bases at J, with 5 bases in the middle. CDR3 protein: CASSLIRGELFF. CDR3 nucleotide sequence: TGTGCCAGCAGCTTAATTCGCGGGGAGCTGTTTTTT.

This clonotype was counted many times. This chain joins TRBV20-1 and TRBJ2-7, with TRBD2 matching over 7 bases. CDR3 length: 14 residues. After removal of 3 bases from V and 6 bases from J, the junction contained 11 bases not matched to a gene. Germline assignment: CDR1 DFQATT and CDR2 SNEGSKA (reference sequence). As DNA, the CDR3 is TGCAGTGCTAGTTCCGCGGGAGCTTATGGCGAGCAGTACTTC. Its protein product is CSASSAGAYGEQYF.

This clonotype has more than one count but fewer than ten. CDR3 region: CASSSRDTGLNTEAFF. For the CDR3, the DNA is TGTGCCAGCAGCTCGCGGGACACCGGACTGAACACTGAAGCTTTCTTT. The chain has TRBV13 and TRBJ1-1; D might be TRBD1 (6 bases). From germline, CDR1 is PRHDT and CDR2 FYEKMQ (reference sequence). The CDR3 spans 16 residues. Trimming stripped 4 bases from V and 0 bases from J, with 15 bases between.

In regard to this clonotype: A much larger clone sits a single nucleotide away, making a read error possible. The CDR3 nucleotides read TGCAGTGCTCTTGGACAGGGGCGCATGAACACTGAAGCTTCCTTT. This codes for CSALGQGRMNTEASF. This rearrangement joins TRBV20-1 to TRBJ1-1, with 9 bases lining up with TRBD1. Germline CDR1 is DFQATT and CDR2 is SNEGSKA (reference sequence). The CDR3 runs to 15 residues.